This TCR beta chain is from a study of shared clonotypes between healthy human individuals. Study observations and caveats: Naive CD4 clonotypes were shared across a handful of donors at roughly 5.5%. Having only a few donors restricted how much genetic and exposure-history diversity was captured.

As concerns this clone: What it binds is unknown.

The data were produced by immunoSEQ multiplex PCR, yet TCRdb's version contains in-frame clones alone and is incomplete. The sample holds 2 million to 2.5 million clones, approximately 94% seen once. Naive CD8 populations comprised CD45RO-negative cells positively selected for CCR7, excluding terminally differentiated effector memory CD45RA+ cells. Germline V gives CDR1 MDHEN, CDR2 SYDVKM. The V gene end was trimmed by 6 bases and the J gene end by 5 bases; junction bases not matched to a gene: 10. CDR3 length equals 14 residues. The V call is TRBV28, the J call TRBJ2-7; 7 nucleotides align to TRBD1. The TCR was taken from a man aged 18 to 30 in good health. Sequencing was done on a sample of naive CD8+ T cells sorted from blood. The CDR3: CASSLATGWHEQYF. CDR3 in DNA: TGTGCCAGCAGCCTCGCGACAGGGTGGCACGAGCAGTACTTC.